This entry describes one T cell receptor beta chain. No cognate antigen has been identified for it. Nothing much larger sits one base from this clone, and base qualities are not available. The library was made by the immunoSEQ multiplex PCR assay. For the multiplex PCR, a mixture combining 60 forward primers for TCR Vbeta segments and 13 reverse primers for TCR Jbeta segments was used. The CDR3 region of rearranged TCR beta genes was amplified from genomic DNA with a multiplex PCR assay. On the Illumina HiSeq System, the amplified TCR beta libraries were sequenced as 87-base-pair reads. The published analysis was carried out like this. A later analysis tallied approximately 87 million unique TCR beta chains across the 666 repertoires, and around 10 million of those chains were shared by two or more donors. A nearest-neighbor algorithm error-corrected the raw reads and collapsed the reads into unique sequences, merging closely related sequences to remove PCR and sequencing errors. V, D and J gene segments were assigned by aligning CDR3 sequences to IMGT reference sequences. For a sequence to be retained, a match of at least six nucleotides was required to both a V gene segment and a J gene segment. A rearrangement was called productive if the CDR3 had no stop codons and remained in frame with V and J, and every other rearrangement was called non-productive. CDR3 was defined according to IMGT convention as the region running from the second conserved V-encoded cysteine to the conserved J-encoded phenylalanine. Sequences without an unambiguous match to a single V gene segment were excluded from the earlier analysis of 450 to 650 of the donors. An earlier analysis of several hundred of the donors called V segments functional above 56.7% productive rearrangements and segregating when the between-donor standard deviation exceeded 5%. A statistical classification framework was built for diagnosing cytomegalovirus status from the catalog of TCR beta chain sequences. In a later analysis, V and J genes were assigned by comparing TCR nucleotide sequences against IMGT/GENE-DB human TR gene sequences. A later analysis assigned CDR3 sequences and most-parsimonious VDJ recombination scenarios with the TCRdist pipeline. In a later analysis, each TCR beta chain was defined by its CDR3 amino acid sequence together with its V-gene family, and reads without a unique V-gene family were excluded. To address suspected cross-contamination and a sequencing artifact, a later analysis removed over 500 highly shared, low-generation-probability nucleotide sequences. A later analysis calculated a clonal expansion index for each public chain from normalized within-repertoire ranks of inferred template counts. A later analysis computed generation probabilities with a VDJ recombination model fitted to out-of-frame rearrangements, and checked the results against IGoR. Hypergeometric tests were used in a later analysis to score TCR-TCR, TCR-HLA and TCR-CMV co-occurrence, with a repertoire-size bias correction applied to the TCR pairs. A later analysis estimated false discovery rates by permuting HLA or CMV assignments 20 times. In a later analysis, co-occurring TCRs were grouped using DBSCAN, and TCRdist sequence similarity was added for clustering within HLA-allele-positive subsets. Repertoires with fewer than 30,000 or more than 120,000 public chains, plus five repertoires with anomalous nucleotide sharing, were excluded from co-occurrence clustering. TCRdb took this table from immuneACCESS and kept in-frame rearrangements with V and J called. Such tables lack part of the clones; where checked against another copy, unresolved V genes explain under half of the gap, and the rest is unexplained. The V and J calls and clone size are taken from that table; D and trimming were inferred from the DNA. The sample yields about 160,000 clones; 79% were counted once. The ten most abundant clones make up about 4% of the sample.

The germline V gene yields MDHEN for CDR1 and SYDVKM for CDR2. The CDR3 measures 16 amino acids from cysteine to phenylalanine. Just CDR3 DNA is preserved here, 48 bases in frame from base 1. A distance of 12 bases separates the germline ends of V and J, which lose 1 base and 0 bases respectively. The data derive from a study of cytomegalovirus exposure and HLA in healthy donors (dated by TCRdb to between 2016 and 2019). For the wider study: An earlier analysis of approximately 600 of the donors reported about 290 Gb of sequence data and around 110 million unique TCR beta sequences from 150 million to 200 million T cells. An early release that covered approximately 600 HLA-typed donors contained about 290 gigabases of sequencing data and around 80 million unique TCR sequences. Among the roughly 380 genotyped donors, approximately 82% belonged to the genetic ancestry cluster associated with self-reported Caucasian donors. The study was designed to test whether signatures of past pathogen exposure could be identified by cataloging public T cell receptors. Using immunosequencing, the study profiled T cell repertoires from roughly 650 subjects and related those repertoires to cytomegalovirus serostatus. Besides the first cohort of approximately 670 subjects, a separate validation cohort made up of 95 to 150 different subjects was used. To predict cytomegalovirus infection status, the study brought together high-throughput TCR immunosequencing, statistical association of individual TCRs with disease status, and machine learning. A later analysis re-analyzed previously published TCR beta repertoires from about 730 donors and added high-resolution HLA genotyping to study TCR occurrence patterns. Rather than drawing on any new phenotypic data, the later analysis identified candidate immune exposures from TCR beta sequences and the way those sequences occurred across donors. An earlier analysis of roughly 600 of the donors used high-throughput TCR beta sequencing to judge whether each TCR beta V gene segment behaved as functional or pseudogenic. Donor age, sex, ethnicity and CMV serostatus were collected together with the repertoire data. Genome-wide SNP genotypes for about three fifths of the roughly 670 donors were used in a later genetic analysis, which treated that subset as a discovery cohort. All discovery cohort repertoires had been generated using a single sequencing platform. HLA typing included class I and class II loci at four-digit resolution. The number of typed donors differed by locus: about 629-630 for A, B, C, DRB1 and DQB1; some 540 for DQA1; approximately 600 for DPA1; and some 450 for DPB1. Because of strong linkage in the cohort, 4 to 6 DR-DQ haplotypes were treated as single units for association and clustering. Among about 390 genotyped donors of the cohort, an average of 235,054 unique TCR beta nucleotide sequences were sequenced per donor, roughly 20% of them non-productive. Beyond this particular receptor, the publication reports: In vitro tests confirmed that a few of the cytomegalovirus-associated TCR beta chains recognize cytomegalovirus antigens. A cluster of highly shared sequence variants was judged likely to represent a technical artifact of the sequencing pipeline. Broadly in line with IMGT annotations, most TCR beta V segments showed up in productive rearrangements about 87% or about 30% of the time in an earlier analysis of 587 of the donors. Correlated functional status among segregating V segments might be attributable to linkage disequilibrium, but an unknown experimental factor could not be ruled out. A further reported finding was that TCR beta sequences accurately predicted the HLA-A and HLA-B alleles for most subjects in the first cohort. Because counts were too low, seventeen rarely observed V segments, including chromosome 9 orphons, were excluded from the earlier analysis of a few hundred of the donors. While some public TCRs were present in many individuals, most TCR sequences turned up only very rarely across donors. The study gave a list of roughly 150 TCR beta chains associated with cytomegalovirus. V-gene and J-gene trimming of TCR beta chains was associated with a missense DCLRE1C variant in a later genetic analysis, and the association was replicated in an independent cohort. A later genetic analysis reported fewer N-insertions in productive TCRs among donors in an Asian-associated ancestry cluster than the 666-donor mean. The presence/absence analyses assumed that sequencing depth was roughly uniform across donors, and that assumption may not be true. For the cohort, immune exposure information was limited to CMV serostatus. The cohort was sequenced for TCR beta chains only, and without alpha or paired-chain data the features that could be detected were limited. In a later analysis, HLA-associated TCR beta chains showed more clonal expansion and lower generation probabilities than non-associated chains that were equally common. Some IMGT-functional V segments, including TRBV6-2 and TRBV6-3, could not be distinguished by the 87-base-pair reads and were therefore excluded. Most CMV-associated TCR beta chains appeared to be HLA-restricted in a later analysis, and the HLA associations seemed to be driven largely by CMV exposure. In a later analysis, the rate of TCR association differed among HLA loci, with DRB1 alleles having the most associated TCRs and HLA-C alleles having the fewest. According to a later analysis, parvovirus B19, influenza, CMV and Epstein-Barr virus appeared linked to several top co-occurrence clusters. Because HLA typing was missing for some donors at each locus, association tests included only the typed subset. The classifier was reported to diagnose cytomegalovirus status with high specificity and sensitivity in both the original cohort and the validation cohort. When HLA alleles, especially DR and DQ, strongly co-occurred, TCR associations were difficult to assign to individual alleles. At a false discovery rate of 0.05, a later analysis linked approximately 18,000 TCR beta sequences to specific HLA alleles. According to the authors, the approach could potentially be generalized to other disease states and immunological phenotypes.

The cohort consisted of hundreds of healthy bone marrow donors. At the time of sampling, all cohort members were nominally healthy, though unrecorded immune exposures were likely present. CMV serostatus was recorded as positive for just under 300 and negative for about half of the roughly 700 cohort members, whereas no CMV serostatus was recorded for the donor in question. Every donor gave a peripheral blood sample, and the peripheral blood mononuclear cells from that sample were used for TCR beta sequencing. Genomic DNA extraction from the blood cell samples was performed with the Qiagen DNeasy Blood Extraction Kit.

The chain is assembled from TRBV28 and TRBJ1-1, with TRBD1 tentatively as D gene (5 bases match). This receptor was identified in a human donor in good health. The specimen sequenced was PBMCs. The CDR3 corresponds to CASSLFARVLNTEAFF. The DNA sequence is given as TGTGCCAGCAGTTTATTCGCCAGGGTGTTGAACACTGAAGCTTTCTTT.